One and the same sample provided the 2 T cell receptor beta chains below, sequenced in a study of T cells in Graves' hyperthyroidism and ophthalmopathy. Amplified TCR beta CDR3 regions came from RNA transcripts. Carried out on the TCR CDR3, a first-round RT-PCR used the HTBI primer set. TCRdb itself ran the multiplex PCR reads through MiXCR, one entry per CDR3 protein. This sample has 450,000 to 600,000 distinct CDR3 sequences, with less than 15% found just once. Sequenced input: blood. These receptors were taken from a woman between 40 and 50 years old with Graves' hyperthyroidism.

The CDR3 sequence is CASSLGRARQETQYF. The CDR3, as DNA: TGCGCCAGCAGCCTGGGGAGGGCACGCCAAGAGACCCAGTACTTC. The rearrangement uses TRBV5-1 and TRBJ2-5, with 7 bases identical to TRBD2. Germline V gene sequence: CDR1 SGHRS, CDR2 YFSETQ. V trimming: 4 bases; J trimming: 1 base; junction bases outside the gene matches: 7. The CDR3 is 15 amino acids.

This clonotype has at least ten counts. CDR3 in amino acids: CASSQGSGDAYQPQHF. The CDR3 coding sequence is TGTGCCAGCAGCCAAGGCTCAGGGGATGCATATCAGCCCCAGCATTTT. V is TRBV3-1 and J is TRBJ1-5, with D possibly being TRBD1 (6 bases). CDR1 and CDR2 (germline): LGHDT, YNNKEL (reference sequence). The CDR3 consists of 16 residues. V dropped 1 base and J dropped 5 bases, with 15 bases sitting between them.